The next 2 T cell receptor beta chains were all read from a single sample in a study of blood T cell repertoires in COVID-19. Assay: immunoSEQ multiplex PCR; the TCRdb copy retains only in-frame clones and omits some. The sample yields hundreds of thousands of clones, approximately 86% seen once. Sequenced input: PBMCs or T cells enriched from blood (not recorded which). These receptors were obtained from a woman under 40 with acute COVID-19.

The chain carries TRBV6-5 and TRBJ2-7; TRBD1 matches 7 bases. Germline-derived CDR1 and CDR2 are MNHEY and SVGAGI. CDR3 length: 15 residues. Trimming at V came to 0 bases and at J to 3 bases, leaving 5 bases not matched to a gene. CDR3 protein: CASSYSGRGIYEQYF. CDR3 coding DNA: TGTGCCAGCAGTTACTCGGGCAGGGGGATCTACGAGCAGTACTTC.

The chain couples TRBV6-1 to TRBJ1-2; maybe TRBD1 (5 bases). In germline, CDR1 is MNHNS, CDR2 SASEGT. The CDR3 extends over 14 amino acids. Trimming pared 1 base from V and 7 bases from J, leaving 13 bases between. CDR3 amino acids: CASSEGGGWSGYTF. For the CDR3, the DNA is TGTGCCAGCAGTGAAGGCGGGGGATGGAGTGGCTACACCTTC.